A selection of T cell receptor beta chains follows, all from one sample in a study of T cell responses to AZD1222 COVID-19 vaccine. TCRdb's copy holds only in-frame clones and misses some; the assay was immunoSEQ multiplex PCR. Counted here are 150,000 or so clones, about 92% occurring once; the ten biggest clones make up 1.9%. This material consisted of peripheral blood, taken on day 0 of AZD1222 vaccination. These receptor sequences come from an adult in good health. The CDR3 runs from the conserved cysteine through the conserved F or W. The order of the fields is CDR3 protein, CDR3 DNA, D gene, V gene, J gene, clone size. D genes are given only for firm matches. A row's size may be missing; if present it is once, few, many or a size class.

CDR3aa: CASSQVTGNTEAFF
CDR3nt: TGTGCCAGCAGCCAAGTGACAGGGAACACTGAAGCTTTCTTT
d_gene: .
v_gene: TRBV3-1/TRBV3-2
j_gene: TRBJ1-1
abundance: .

CDR3aa: CASSPQDLSYNEQFF
CDR3nt: TGTGCCAGCTCACCACAGGACCTCTCCTACAATGAGCAGTTCTTC
d_gene: .
v_gene: TRBV18
j_gene: TRBJ2-1
abundance: .

CDR3aa: CASSTLNTGTEAFF
CDR3nt: TGTGCCAGCAGTACACTCAATACGGGGACTGAAGCTTTCTTT
d_gene: .
v_gene: TRBV6-5
j_gene: TRBJ1-1
abundance: .

CDR3aa: CASSYSWGQGGNEQYF
CDR3nt: TGTGCCAGCAGTTACTCATGGGGACAGGGCGGGAACGAGCAGTACTTC
d_gene: TRBD1
v_gene: TRBV6-5
j_gene: TRBJ2-7
abundance: .

CDR3aa: CASTSGLAGHRGGTSYNEQFF
CDR3nt: TGCGCCAGCACCTCCGGACTAGCGGGACACCGGGGGGGTACCTCCTACAATGAGCAGTTCTTC
d_gene: TRBD2
v_gene: TRBV10-2
j_gene: TRBJ2-1
abundance: .

CDR3aa: CASSDRGQSNEKLFF
CDR3nt: TGTGCCAGCAGTGACAGGGGGCAGAGTAATGAAAAACTGTTTTTT
d_gene: TRBD1
v_gene: TRBV2
j_gene: TRBJ1-4
abundance: .

CDR3aa: CASRSGQNTEAFF
CDR3nt: TGTGCCAGCAGGTCGGGACAGAACACTGAAGCTTTCTTT
d_gene: .
v_gene: TRBV5-5
j_gene: TRBJ1-1
abundance: once

CDR3aa: CASSYGRDNNQPQHF
CDR3nt: TGTGCCAGCAGTTACGGGAGGGACAACAATCAGCCCCAGCATTTT
d_gene: .
v_gene: TRBV6-2/TRBV6-3
j_gene: TRBJ1-5
abundance: once

CDR3aa: CASMGAPGNTIYF
CDR3nt: TGTGCCAGCATGGGGGCTCCTGGAAACACCATATATTTT
d_gene: .
v_gene: TRBV9
j_gene: TRBJ1-3
abundance: .

CDR3aa: CASSPRGGEQYF
CDR3nt: TGTGCCAGCAGCCCTCGGGGAGGCGAGCAGTACTTC
d_gene: .
v_gene: TRBV4-2
j_gene: TRBJ2-7
abundance: .

CDR3aa: CASSLTSGAQSSYEQYF
CDR3nt: TGCGCCAGCAGCTTGACTAGCGGGGCTCAGAGCTCCTACGAGCAGTACTTC
d_gene: TRBD2
v_gene: TRBV5-1
j_gene: TRBJ2-7
abundance: once

CDR3aa: CASSLVGAGANVLTF
CDR3nt: TGTGCCAGCAGCTTAGTAGGGGCCGGGGCCAACGTCCTGACTTTC
d_gene: .
v_gene: TRBV7-9
j_gene: TRBJ2-6
abundance: .

CDR3aa: CASGRGVSPLHF
CDR3nt: TGTGCCAGCGGGCGGGGGGTTTCACCCCTCCACTTT
d_gene: .
v_gene: TRBV5-5
j_gene: TRBJ1-6
abundance: .

CDR3aa: CASSSRTGATNEKLFF
CDR3nt: TGCGCCAGCAGCTCACGGACAGGGGCAACTAATGAAAAACTGTTTTTT
d_gene: TRBD1
v_gene: TRBV5-1
j_gene: TRBJ1-4
abundance: .

CDR3aa: CASSLGRAYNEQFF
CDR3nt: TGTGCCAGCAGCTTGGGGCGGGCCTACAATGAGCAGTTCTTC
d_gene: .
v_gene: TRBV5-6
j_gene: TRBJ2-1
abundance: .

CDR3aa: CASSLVAGMNTEAFF
CDR3nt: TGTGCCAGCAGCTTAGTCGCAGGGATGAACACTGAAGCTTTCTTT
d_gene: .
v_gene: TRBV7-2
j_gene: TRBJ1-1
abundance: .

CDR3aa: CASSLALGYGYTF
CDR3nt: TGCGCCAGCAGCCTCGCACTGGGCTATGGCTACACCTTC
d_gene: .
v_gene: TRBV4-1
j_gene: TRBJ1-2
abundance: .

CDR3aa: CSVVSGEQYF
CDR3nt: TGCAGCGTTGTGTCAGGGGAGCAGTACTTC
d_gene: .
v_gene: TRBV29-1
j_gene: TRBJ2-7
abundance: .

CDR3aa: CASSQVIRTLRGELFF
CDR3nt: TGTGCCAGCAGCCAAGTAATTAGGACACTTCGTGGGGAGCTGTTTTTT
d_gene: .
v_gene: TRBV4-2
j_gene: TRBJ2-2
abundance: once

CDR3aa: CSVEDQGRGLGGYTF
CDR3nt: TGCAGCGTTGAAGATCAGGGCAGGGGGTTAGGTGGCTACACCTTC
d_gene: TRBD1
v_gene: TRBV29-1
j_gene: TRBJ1-2
abundance: once

CDR3aa: CASTNKDTDQPQHF
CDR3nt: TGTGCCAGCACCAACAAGGACACGGATCAGCCCCAGCATTTT
d_gene: .
v_gene: TRBV18
j_gene: TRBJ1-5
abundance: .

CDR3aa: CASSEGGTGELFF
CDR3nt: TGTGCCAGCAGTGAAGGAGGGACCGGGGAGCTGTTTTTT
d_gene: .
v_gene: TRBV6-4
j_gene: TRBJ2-2
abundance: .

CDR3aa: CASSPQKGGNTEAFF
CDR3nt: TGTGCCAGCAGTCCACAGAAAGGTGGGAACACTGAAGCTTTCTTT
d_gene: .
v_gene: TRBV27
j_gene: TRBJ1-1
abundance: .

CDR3aa: CASRNPGTGTNTGELFF
CDR3nt: TGTGCCAGCAGAAACCCCGGGACAGGAACGAACACCGGGGAGCTGTTTTTT
d_gene: TRBD1
v_gene: TRBV5-6
j_gene: TRBJ2-2
abundance: .

CDR3aa: CATSRDLHEQYF
CDR3nt: TGTGCCACCAGCAGAGATTTACACGAGCAGTACTTC
d_gene: .
v_gene: TRBV15
j_gene: TRBJ2-7
abundance: .

CDR3aa: CASSPPPESEQFF
CDR3nt: TGTGCCAGCTCACCCCCCCCTGAATCCGAGCAGTTCTTC
d_gene: .
v_gene: TRBV18
j_gene: TRBJ2-1
abundance: .